These 30 T cell receptor beta chains came from one sample sequenced in a study of T cell responses to AZD1222 COVID-19 vaccine. Assay used: immunoSEQ multiplex PCR; TCRdb lists only in-frame clones, some missing. The profile shows 150,000 to 200,000 clones, approximately 93% of them singletons. The input for sequencing was peripheral blood, taken on day 0 of AZD1222 vaccination. The receptors here all came from an adult in good health.

The chain uses TRBV5-1 and TRBJ2-3, with TRBD1 matching over 7 bases. The CDR3 totals 16 residues. Per germline, CDR1 SGHRS and CDR2 YFSETQ. Losses at the gene ends were 4 bases for V and 0 bases for J; bases not matched to a gene: 8. CDR3 sequence: CASSGLGGGSTDTQYF. CDR3 nucleotide sequence: TGCGCCAGCAGCGGATTAGGGGGCGGGAGCACAGATACGCAGTATTTT.

There are many counts of this clone. The rearrangement links TRBV6-6 to TRBJ1-1, with D unclear. Germline loops: CDR1 MNHNY, CDR2 SVGAGI (reference sequence). The V end was cut by 5 bases, the J end by 0 bases, with 22 bases between. The CDR3 is made up of 18 amino acids. The CDR3 DNA follows: TGTGCCAGCAGTCCCTTTGGGCGGCAATCTTTAATGAACACTGAAGCTTTCTTT. This translates into CASSPFGRQSLMNTEAFF.

This chain connects TRBV2 to TRBJ2-7; TRBD2 agrees at 12 bases. CDR1 SNHLY and CDR2 FYNNEI come from the germline V gene. CDR3 length: 17 residues. Unmatched junction bases numbered 9, after V lost 6 bases and J lost 0 bases. The CDR3 DNA reads TGTGCCAGCAGCCCCCTAACTAGCGGGGGGTCCTCCTACGAGCAGTACTTC. Amino acid sequence: CASSPLTSGGSSYEQYF.

The rearrangement joins TRBV5-1 to TRBJ1-1; 7 bases line up with TRBD1. The germline CDR1 and CDR2 sequences are SGHRS and YFSETQ. The CDR3 sequence is 15 residues long. Unmatched junction bases numbered 8, after V lost 0 bases and J lost 6 bases. The CDR3 DNA reads as TGCGCCAGCAGCTTGGGACAGGGAGGCATCGCTGAAGCTTTCTTT. This codes for CASSLGQGGIAEAFF.

CDR3 nucleotides: TGTGCCAGCGGACAAAATCTACAGGGAACAGATACGCAGTATTTT. Translating gives CASGQNLQGTDTQYF. The chain joins TRBV7-8 to TRBJ2-3; weak D call: TRBD1 (6 bases). Germline CDR1 is SGHVS and CDR2 is FQNEAQ. CDR3 length equals 15 residues. The V and J ends lost 8 bases and 3 bases respectively, with 18 bases between them.

This chain connects TRBV27 to TRBJ1-5, with D unclear. This CDR3 comprises 13 residues. Germline lookup yields CDR1 MNHEY and CDR2 SMNVEV (reference sequence). Deletions cut 2 bases from V and 7 bases from J, with 9 bases between. The CDR3 reads CASSLGLTQPQHF. CDR3 sequence (DNA): TGTGCCAGCAGTTTAGGGCTAACACAGCCCCAGCATTTT.

The chain carries TRBV7-9 and TRBJ2-3, with 10 bases aligning to TRBD2. Germline V gives CDR1 SEHNR, CDR2 FQNEAQ (reference sequence). Trimming cost V 2 bases and J 2 bases; bases outside gene matches: 4. CDR3 length: 16 residues. For the CDR3, the DNA is TGTGCCAGCAGCTTAAGAACTAGCGGGATCACAGATACGCAGTATTTT. This encodes CASSLRTSGITDTQYF.

This CDR3 reads CASSQSGVNQPQHF. In nucleotides, the CDR3 is TGTGCCAGCAGCCAATCTGGGGTTAATCAGCCCCAGCATTTT. The chain employs TRBV3-1 (or the pseudogene TRBV3-2) and TRBJ1-5; D remains unclear. CDR1 is LGHDT, CDR2 YNNKEL, per germline (reference sequence). The CDR3 covers 14 residues. Trimming left V 2 bases short and J 4 bases short, with 9 bases between.

The gene calls are TRBV7-9 and TRBJ1-2; TRBD1 matches at 8 bases. The CDR3 contains 15 residues. CDR1 is SEHNR, CDR2 FQNEAQ, per germline (reference sequence). Germline trimming cut 5 bases from V and 3 bases from J; bases unmatched to any gene: 8. The CDR3 loop is CASSHGQGVHYGYTF. CDR3 coding DNA: TGTGCCAGCAGCCACGGACAGGGAGTTCACTATGGCTACACCTTC.

This clone was seen once. The chain has TRBV28 and TRBJ2-7, with 16 bases aligning to TRBD2. This CDR3 contains 15 residues. Germline CDR1 reads MDHEN; CDR2 reads SYDVKM. The V gene end was trimmed by 2 bases and the J gene end by 5 bases; junction bases not matched to a gene: 0. In DNA form, the CDR3 reads TGTGCCAGCAGTTTAGGGACTAGCGGGAGGGACGAGCAGTACTTC. It is translated as CASSLGTSGRDEQYF.

The J gene is TRBJ1-2, the V gene TRBV4-2, with D tentatively TRBD1 (5 bases). The CDR3 is 20 amino acids. Per germline, CDR1 LGHNA and CDR2 YNFKEQ. V lost 1 base, J lost 8 bases, and 32 bases lay in between. The CDR3 spells CASSQGIGPSEGPRGWGYTF. The CDR3 region has the DNA TGTGCCAGCAGCCAAGGAATCGGTCCTTCCGAGGGGCCGCGTGGATGGGGCTACACCTTC.

The chain recombines TRBV5-1 with TRBJ2-1; D not resolved. Trimming took 3 bases from V and 9 from J, leaving 7 bases between them. Germline assignment: CDR1 SGHRS and CDR2 YFSETQ. The length of the CDR3 is 11 residues. CDR3 loop: CASSWDSEQFF. The CDR3 DNA follows: TGCGCCAGCAGCTGGGATAGTGAGCAGTTCTTC.

This sequence joins TRBV10-3 and TRBJ1-6; possible D gene TRBD1, 6 bases. Germline CDR1 ENHRY, CDR2 SYGVKD. CDR3 length equals 15 residues. Trimming stripped 6 bases from V and 5 bases from J, with 14 bases between. CDR3 loop: CAISLGQLDNSPLHF. CDR3 nucleotides: TGTGCCATCAGCCTCGGACAGTTAGATAATTCACCCCTCCACTTT.

The rearrangement joins TRBV30 to TRBJ2-1, with 15 bases matching TRBD2. This CDR3 has 13 amino acids. The J segment lost 10 bases and the V segment lost 4 bases, leaving 2 bases of the junction unmatched. CDR1 is GTSNPN, CDR2 SVGIG, per germline (reference sequence). The DNA for the CDR3 is TGTGCCTGGAACGGACTAGCGGGAGGGGAGCAGTTCTTC. Translating it yields CAWNGLAGGEQFF.

This sequence joins TRBV19 and TRBJ1-1; no definite D call. V lost 3 bases and J lost 1, with 9 bases in between. This CDR3 has 14 residues. CDR1 is LNHDA, CDR2 SQIVND, per germline (reference sequence). CDR3 nucleotide sequence: TGTGCCAGTAGTATTACTCTCAGGAACACTGAAGCTTTCTTT. This gives the protein CASSITLRNTEAFF.

The rearrangement uses TRBV25-1 and TRBJ1-2, with no clear D. Trimming removed 2 bases from V and 2 bases from J, with 3 bases in between. This CDR3 contains 12 residues. The germline gives CDR1 MGHDK, CDR2 SYGVNS. The CDR3, as DNA: TGTGCCAGCAGTGAAACGAACTATGGCTACACCTTC. Protein product: CASSETNYGYTF.

This chain connects TRBV7-8 to TRBJ1-3, with D maybe TRBD1 (6 bases). V lost 5 bases, J lost 4 bases, and 12 bases lay in between. CDR1 is SGHVS, CDR2 FQNEAQ, per germline. The CDR3 has 14 amino acids. The CDR3 DNA sequence: TGTGCCAGCAGCATACAGGGCGACGGAAACACCATATATTTT. This encodes CASSIQGDGNTIYF.

V and J are TRBV21-1 and TRBJ1-6; the table's D call TRBD1 went unverified against the DNA. TRBV21-1 is marked as a pseudogene. The CDR3 spans 13 residues. DNA of the CDR3: TGTGCCTGCCGACAGGGGAGCAATTCACCCCTCCACTTT. It yields the protein CACRQGSNSPLHF.

This chain joins TRBV18 and TRBJ1-1; the D gene is possibly TRBD1 (5 bases). The CDR3 covers 15 residues. Germline V gives CDR1 KGHSH, CDR2 LQKENI. The V end lost 5 bases, the J end lost 7 bases, and 20 bases lay between the germline ends. The CDR3 bases are TGTGCCAGCTCAACGACGGCGGGAGGGGAATATGAAGCTTTCTTT. Its translation: CASSTTAGGEYEAFF.

The table lists this clone with a count of one. The chain employs TRBV4-1 and TRBJ2-2, with D possibly TRBD2 on 7 matching bases. Germline V gene sequence: CDR1 MGHRA, CDR2 YSYEKL. Trimming shortened V by 0 bases and J by 5 bases, and 16 bases separated the two germline ends. The length of the CDR3 is 17 residues. CDR3 amino acids: CASSQDIRGAGTGELFF. The DNA for the CDR3 is TGCGCCAGCAGCCAAGATATTCGGGGGGCGGGGACCGGGGAGCTGTTTTTT.

The chain carries TRBV12-3 or TRBV12-4 and TRBJ2-7; possibly TRBD2 for D (6 bases). The CDR3 contains 13 residues. Trimming removed 0 bases at V and 6 bases at J, with 9 bases between. The CDR3 loop is CASSLAGGLEQYF. The CDR3 DNA follows: TGTGCCAGCAGTTTAGCGGGGGGTCTCGAGCAGTACTTC.

This clone was picked up one time. The chain carries TRBV5-6 and TRBJ2-3; D remains ambiguous. In germline, CDR1 is SGHDT, CDR2 YYEEEE. The CDR3 covers 15 residues. The ends were cut back, 3 bases at V and 4 bases at J, with 15 bases in the middle. CDR3: CASSWGAAPPDTQYF. CDR3 DNA: TGTGCCAGCAGCTGGGGTGCGGCACCCCCAGATACGCAGTATTTT.

The genes are TRBV6-2 or TRBV6-3 and TRBJ2-3; TRBD2 matches 12 bases. The junction had 11 bases not matched to a gene; V was cut back by 4 bases and J by 6 bases. The CDR3 has 17 residues. CDR1 and CDR2 (germline): MNHEY, SVGEGT. The CDR3 nucleotides are TGTGCCAGCAGTTCAGGACGGACTAGCGGGGTTATTGATACGCAGTATTTT. Translating it yields CASSSGRTSGVIDTQYF.

This clone was picked up one time. The V call is TRBV3-1 (or the pseudogene TRBV3-2), the J call TRBJ2-5; possibly TRBD2 for D (7 bases). In germline, CDR1 is LGHDT, CDR2 YNNKEL (reference sequence). The V end was cut by 1 base, the J end by 2 bases, with 17 bases between. The CDR3 runs 17 residues. The CDR3 loop reads CASSQGLLGGLQETQYF. Here the CDR3 DNA reads TGTGCCAGCAGCCAAGGGCTCCTCGGGGGGCTACAAGAGACCCAGTACTTC.

The V gene is TRBV2, the J gene TRBJ1-5; D is undetermined. CDR1 and CDR2 from the germline V gene are SNHLY and FYNNEI. CDR3 size: 13 residues. V was cut by 7 bases and J by 6 bases, with 13 bases left in between. The CDR3 loop reads CASNDLRIQPQHF. CDR3 nucleotides: TGTGCCAGCAACGATTTGAGAATTCAGCCCCAGCATTTT.

For the CDR3, the DNA is TGTGCCAGCAGCATACAGGCTGGAAACACCATATATTTT. Protein product: CASSIQAGNTIYF. The rearrangement uses TRBV2 and TRBJ1-3; perhaps TRBD1 as D (5 bases). There are 13 residues in the CDR3. With 6 bases removed from V and 2 bases from J, the gap between germline ends came to 8 bases. Germline V gene data show CDR1 as SNHLY and CDR2 as FYNNEI.

The chain uses TRBV6-5 and TRBJ1-1, with TRBD1 as a possible D gene (5 bases). CDR1 is MNHEY and CDR2 is SVGAGI in the germline V gene. The CDR3 sequence is 14 residues long. Trimming cost V 7 bases and J 4 bases, with 16 bases left between them. The CDR3 sequence: CASNPNSGFTEAFF. The DNA of the CDR3 is TGTGCCAGCAATCCGAACTCAGGGTTCACTGAAGCTTTCTTT.

The chain recombines TRBV7-8 with TRBJ2-3; no clear D gene. Germline-derived CDR1 and CDR2 are SGHVS and FQNEAQ. This CDR3 is built from 15 residues. Trimming took 6 bases from V and 1 from J, leaving 14 bases between them. The CDR3 sequence: CASSLSETGTDTQYF. The CDR3 nucleotides are TGTGCCAGCAGTCTAAGCGAAACAGGCACAGATACGCAGTATTTT.

The chain carries TRBV6-5 and TRBJ2-5, with a weak D call TRBD2 (5 bases). CDR3 size: 15 residues. The V gene's germline CDR1 is MNHEY and CDR2 SVGAGI. The germline V and J ends were trimmed by 4 bases and 2 bases, with 14 bases remaining between them. In DNA form, the CDR3 reads TGTGCCAGCAGTTTATCGACTATCCTACAAGAGACCCAGTACTTC. Protein sequence: CASSLSTILQETQYF.

The chain recombines TRBV18 with TRBJ1-1; tentative D call: TRBD1 (6 bases). V gave up 4 bases and J gave up 5 bases, with 14 bases separating them. CDR1 and CDR2 (germline): KGHSH, LQKENI. This CDR3 is 14 amino acids long. CDR3 region: CASSRETQGTEAFF. The CDR3 DNA sequence: TGTGCCAGCTCACGAGAGACACAGGGAACTGAAGCTTTCTTT.